The 7 T cell receptor beta chains below were found in one sample sequenced in a study of PD-1 blockade in classical Hodgkin lymphoma. Clones were read by immunoSEQ multiplex PCR, and TCRdb kept only the in-frame ones, dropping some. The sample lists tens of thousands of clones, about 84% occurring once. Relapses following autologous stem cell transplantation were seen in all patients, with brentuximab vedotin exposure varying. The starting material was peripheral blood mononuclear cells (PBMCs), obtained at baseline. All receptors derive from a human donor with classical Hodgkin lymphoma.

This clone was detected only once. The rearrangement uses TRBV14 and TRBJ1-1; D is undetermined. The CDR3 has 11 residues. CDR1 and CDR2 from the germline V gene are SGHDN and FVKESK. V shed 2 bases and J shed 3 bases, with 1 base lying between them. The CDR3 bases are TGTGCCAGCAGCCAATACACTGAAGCTTTCTTT. Amino acids: CASSQYTEAFF. Drawing the rest from reference TRBV14 and TRBJ1-1, the complete variable domain is EAGVTQFPSHSVIEKGQTVTLRCDPISGHDNLYWYRRVMGKEIKFLLHFVKESKQDESGMPNNRFLAERTGGTYSTLKVQPAELEDSGVYFCASSQYTEAFFGQGTRLTVV.

V is TRBV7-2 and J is TRBJ2-1; D remains unclear. In germline, CDR1 is SGHTA, CDR2 FQGNSA. The CDR3 spans 14 residues. The germline V and J ends were trimmed by 2 bases and 4 bases, with 9 bases remaining between them. CDR3 protein: CASSLYATYNEQFF. The CDR3 DNA reads as TGTGCCAGCAGCTTATACGCTACGTACAATGAGCAGTTCTTC.

The chain has TRBV11-3 and TRBJ2-3, with D possibly matching TRBD2 (6 bases). Germline V gene data show CDR1 as SGHNT and CDR2 as YENEEA. Trimming removed 3 bases from V and 6 bases from J, with 10 bases in between. The CDR3 totals 13 residues. The CDR3 sequence: CASSFGGVDTQYF. CDR3 nucleotides: TGTGCCAGCAGCTTCGGCGGGGTCGATACGCAGTATTTT.

V is TRBV11-2 and J is TRBJ2-7; 10 bases match TRBD1. With 8 bases clipped from V and 3 bases from J, the junction kept 13 bases outside the gene matches. The CDR3 covers 16 residues. The germline gives CDR1 SGHAT, CDR2 FQNNGV. CDR3 DNA sequence: TGTGCCAGCGGCCGGCTAGGGACAGGGGTAATCTACGAGCAGTACTTC. Protein product: CASGRLGTGVIYEQYF.

This clone was detected only once. V usage is TRBV4-3 and J usage is TRBJ2-3; 9 bases align to TRBD2. From germline, CDR1 is LGHNA and CDR2 YSLEER. The CDR3 extends over 18 amino acids. The junction had 13 bases not matched to a gene; V was cut back by 1 base and J by 5 bases. The CDR3 protein is CASSQAPFKREVVDTQYF. CDR3 sequence (DNA): TGCGCCAGCAGCCAAGCCCCATTTAAGCGGGAGGTAGTAGATACGCAGTATTTT.

The V gene is TRBV23-1, the J gene TRBJ1-2, with D perhaps matching TRBD1 (5 bases). TRBV23-1 is labeled an ORF, and its function is uncertain. V was shortened by 3 bases and J by 2 bases, with 19 bases between the two germline ends. The CDR3 loop spans 17 amino acids. The CDR3 DNA reads as TGCGCCAGCAGTCAGCCCGGGGCGAACCCCTTCAACTATGGCTACACCTTC. This codes for CASSQPGANPFNYGYTF.

The CDR3 sequence is CASSQDGRYEYNEQFF. Here the CDR3 DNA reads TGCGCCAGCAGCCAAGACGGCAGGTACGAGTACAATGAGCAGTTCTTC. V gene TRBV4-3 combines with J gene TRBJ2-1, with D unresolved. The V end lost 0 bases, the J end lost 4 bases, and 13 bases lay between the germline ends. Germline CDR1 is LGHNA and CDR2 is YSLEER. The CDR3 has 16 residues.